A selection of T cell receptor beta chains follows, all from one sample in a study of blood T cell repertoires in COVID-19. Some clones are missing from TCRdb's copy, which holds only in-frame ones; the method was immunoSEQ multiplex PCR. The sample holds roughly 150,000 clones; roughly 71% are singletons and the top ten take roughly 3.7%. The sample was peripheral blood. The receptors were sampled from a woman over 75 with acute or convalescent COVID-19. Each CDR3 is given with its conserved first and last residue. Each record gives: V gene, D gene, clone size, J gene, CDR3 protein. D genes are given only for firm matches. The size entry is marked missing in some rows and otherwise reads once, few, many or a size class.

>TRBV3-1/TRBV3-2|.|few|TRBJ2-6
CASSLDLANVLTF
>TRBV18|.|.|TRBJ2-7
CASSPGGTYEQYF
>TRBV6-5|.|.|TRBJ2-1
CASGRKDTYYNEQFF
>TRBV4-1|TRBD2|.|TRBJ2-7
CASSIQREGVYEQYF
>TRBV3-1/TRBV3-2|.|.|TRBJ2-3
CASSQEGGGNTQYF
>TRBV5-1|.|.|TRBJ2-1
CASSFNNDYEQFF
>TRBV3-1/TRBV3-2|.|.|TRBJ1-2
CASSPRDRQGYGYTF
>TRBV9|TRBD2|.|TRBJ2-1
CASSVGASGGFNEQFF
>TRBV6-5|TRBD1|.|TRBJ1-1
CASTYRGGEAFF
>TRBV6-6|.|.|TRBJ1-1
CAISPGTTNTEAFF
>TRBV19|TRBD2|.|TRBJ2-7
CASSLWTSGREQYF
>TRBV5-1|.|.|TRBJ1-4
CASRDSINEKLFF
>TRBV6-5|TRBD1|.|TRBJ2-3
CASSPGQLVTDTQYF
>TRBV6-2/TRBV6-3|TRBD2|.|TRBJ2-1
CASSYQNSGRGNEQFF
>TRBV5-1|TRBD1|once|TRBJ2-3
CASSPPGQGITDTQYF
>TRBV27|.|.|TRBJ2-7
CASRKGLPSYEQYF
>TRBV18|.|once|TRBJ2-7
CASSTTGTSYEQYF
>TRBV14|.|.|TRBJ1-4
CARPRWVSGKNEKLFF
>TRBV18|.|few|TRBJ2-3
CASSPSGGLGTDTQYF
>TRBV3-1/TRBV3-2|.|.|TRBJ1-1
CASSRQLEAFF
>TRBV4-2|.|.|TRBJ1-1
CASSTNTEAFF
>TRBV3-1/TRBV3-2|TRBD2|.|TRBJ2-3
CASSSSGSGGTDTQYF
>TRBV5-8|TRBD2|.|TRBJ2-1
CASSLGTSGANEQFF
>TRBV12-3/TRBV12-4|TRBD1|.|TRBJ1-1
CASRPDRGRAFF
>TRBV24-1|TRBD1|many|TRBJ1-1
CATEDREDEAFF
>TRBV5-1|.|.|TRBJ1-1
CASSHPGGWQRDTEAFF
>TRBV6-5|TRBD1|.|TRBJ1-2
CASSNQQGNGYTF
>TRBV6-1|.|.|TRBJ2-1
CASSEGADFRNEQFF
>TRBV6-5|.|.|TRBJ1-2
CASSRDFFNYGYTF
>TRBV3-1/TRBV3-2|.|few|TRBJ1-3
CASSQDRGRVSSGNTIYF
>TRBV5-1|TRBD1|.|TRBJ1-6
CASSLGDRGGSPLHF
>TRBV4-2|TRBD2|.|TRBJ2-3
CASSQDNGLAASTDTQYF
>TRBV19|TRBD1|few|TRBJ1-6
CASSPGTGGSPLHF
>TRBV18|TRBD1|.|TRBJ1-5
CASSPGTVPNQPQHF
>TRBV4-1|.|.|TRBJ2-2
CASSQEKDSEFTGELFF
>TRBV6-5|.|.|TRBJ1-1
CASSYLDSTEAFF
>TRBV11-3|TRBD2|.|TRBJ2-7
CASSLAGSGSSAGEQYF
>TRBV6-5|.|.|TRBJ2-2
CASSYGLLKNTGELFF
>TRBV4-2|.|once|TRBJ2-3
CASSQGGQGPDTQYF
>TRBV12-3/TRBV12-4|.|.|TRBJ1-1
CASSLSVNTEAFF
>TRBV7-2|TRBD1|.|TRBJ1-6
CASSDSPGGTSPLHF
>TRBV30|TRBD1|few|TRBJ1-2
CAWNPGTGYRYGYTF
>TRBV6-6|.|.|TRBJ1-2
CASTTDTHGYTF
>TRBV28|.|.|TRBJ2-2
CATDNTNTGELFF
>TRBV19|.|.|TRBJ1-2
CASSISGPLYGYTF
>TRBV25-1|.|.|TRBJ2-2
CASSDPPNPPLDTGELFF
>TRBV5-6|TRBD1|.|TRBJ1-1
CASSYRDSNTEAFF
>TRBV7-2|.|.|TRBJ1-4
CASSLKSGGPEKLFF
>TRBV12-3/TRBV12-4|.|.|TRBJ2-1
CASSLLDNEQFF
>TRBV5-1|.|.|TRBJ2-2
CASSGRGTGELFF
>TRBV19|.|.|TRBJ2-5
CASNTITGTQETQYF
>TRBV7-9|TRBD1|.|TRBJ2-7
CASSTDRGATYEQYF
>TRBV12-3/TRBV12-4|.|.|TRBJ2-1
CASSTRNEQFF